This paragraph reports one TCR beta chain. No antigen is known for it. Primed by a sample-barcoded 5' primer and a J-beta primer mix, a second PCR proceeded for 7 to 11 cycles. TCRdb re-called the 5' RACE reads through MiXCR, storing one row per CDR3 protein. This table holds just over 800,000 distinct CDR3 sequences, around 62% found once. This entry comes from a study of blood T cells in healthy people across ages. Study results and caveats: Older individuals had lower TCR beta diversity per million T cells (the decline was roughly linear). Nothing was known about donor CMV status, and this possibly confounded expanded clonotype changes. More naive CD4+ cells and higher diversity marked long-lived donors relative to aged donors.

Germline assignment: CDR1 SNHLY and CDR2 FYNNEI. The CDR3 runs to 19 residues. J gave up 3 bases and V 6 bases, and 22 bases lay outside the gene matches. The chain uses TRBV2 and TRBJ2-7, with 8 positions matching TRBD1. The clonotype originates from a man between 25 and 39 years old in good health. The sample comprised blood. The CDR3 reads CASSVPGTGFIGMDYEQYF. CDR3 nucleotides: TGTGCCAGCAGCGTCCCCGGGACAGGTTTTATAGGAATGGACTACGAGCAGTACTTC.